This TCR beta chain was sequenced for a study of blood T cell repertoires in COVID-19. About the research overall: Spain, Italy and the United States supplied samples that represented acute and convalescent COVID-19. PBMCs, B-cell-depleted T cells, or T cells provided the cDNA or gDNA that made up the material.

Authors' data handling: Reference gene primer amplification gave nucleated cell count estimates. Assay: immunoSEQ multiplex PCR; the TCRdb copy retains only in-frame clones and omits some. V and J calls and clone size are as listed in that table; D and trimming were resolved from the DNA. In the table there are about 190,000 clones, around 79% of which are singletons. Sequencing used peripheral blood. The receptor's source is a woman aged 45 to 65 with acute or convalescent COVID-19.

The CDR3 here is CASSIGTSGRANTGELFF. The CDR3 coding sequence is TGTGCCAGTAGTATTGGGACTAGCGGGAGGGCGAACACCGGGGAGCTGTTTTTT. The rearrangement joins TRBV19 to TRBJ2-2; 16 nucleotides align to TRBD2. This CDR3 region has 18 residues. V was pared by 3 bases and J by 0 bases, with 1 base of the junction left unmatched. Germline values: CDR1 LNHDA, CDR2 SQIVND (reference sequence).